The 28 T cell receptor beta chains below all came from one sample that was sequenced in a study of blood T cell repertoires in COVID-19. Assay used: immunoSEQ multiplex PCR; TCRdb lists only in-frame clones, some missing. In the table there are some 120,000 clones, under 90% of which are singletons. Sequenced material: peripheral blood. Receptor source: an older woman with acute or convalescent COVID-19.

To note about this clone: One end of the junction varies from germline; a read error may be responsible. The chain employs TRBV7-2 and TRBJ1-1; no firm D call. The germline V gene encodes CDR1 SGHTA and CDR2 FQGNSA. This CDR3 region has 13 residues. The CDR3 reads CASSLGGHTEAFF. The CDR3 region has the DNA TGTGCCAGCAGTTTAGGTGGGCACACTGAAGCTTTCTTT.

The chain is built from TRBV24-1 and TRBJ2-5, with D perhaps matching TRBD2 (6 bases). The CDR3 contains 15 residues. The germline CDR1 and CDR2 sequences are KGHDR and SFDVKD. The V end lost 1 base, the J end lost 7 bases, and 15 bases lay between the germline ends. CDR3 DNA: TGTGCCACCAGTGATTTCGTGTCGGGGGTAGGGACCCAGTACTTC. It codes for CATSDFVSGVGTQYF.

The chain is built from TRBV3-1 (or the pseudogene TRBV3-2) and TRBJ2-2; the D gene is possibly TRBD1 (6 bases). The CDR3 loop spans 13 amino acids. CDR1 is LGHDT and CDR2 is YNNKEL in the germline V gene (reference sequence). Trimming removed 4 bases from V and 6 bases from J, with 9 bases in between. This chain's CDR3 is CASSLTGPGELFF. CDR3 bases: TGTGCCAGCAGCCTGACAGGCCCCGGGGAGCTGTTTTTT.

V usage is TRBV19 and J usage is TRBJ2-2, with 10 nucleotides matching TRBD1. Germline loops: CDR1 LNHDA, CDR2 SQIVND (reference sequence). J lost 1 base, V lost 10 bases, and 6 bases had no gene match. The CDR3 has 15 amino acids. CDR3: CATKTGGMNTGELFF. The DNA for the CDR3 is TGTGCCACCAAGACAGGGGGCATGAACACCGGGGAGCTGTTTTTT.

V usage is TRBV11-2 and J usage is TRBJ1-2, with D tentatively TRBD1 (5 bases). The germline gives CDR1 SGHAT, CDR2 FQNNGV. The CDR3 extends over 15 amino acids. Trimming removed 8 bases from V and 4 bases from J, with 20 bases in between. The CDR3 is CASGRHGASSYGYTF. The CDR3 DNA reads TGTGCCAGCGGTCGGCATGGGGCGTCTTCCTATGGCTACACCTTC.

V gene TRBV27 combines with J gene TRBJ1-5, with 7 bases aligning to TRBD1. Unmatched junction bases numbered 9, after V lost 2 bases and J lost 2 bases. Germline values: CDR1 MNHEY, CDR2 SMNVEV (reference sequence). CDR3 length: 17 amino acids. CDR3 region: CASSLSPRQGGNQPQHF. CDR3 bases: TGTGCCAGCAGTTTAAGCCCCCGACAGGGAGGCAATCAGCCCCAGCATTTT.

V gene TRBV18 combines with J gene TRBJ2-5; TRBD2 aligns across 9 bases. Trimming cost V 0 bases and J 5 bases; bases outside gene matches: 4. This CDR3 is built from 15 residues. Germline CDR1 and CDR2: KGHSH and LQKENI. The CDR3 spells CASSPPSGGRETQYF. As DNA, the CDR3 is TGTGCCAGCTCACCACCCAGCGGGGGGCGGGAGACCCAGTACTTC.

The rearrangement links TRBV5-1 to TRBJ1-1; tentative D call: TRBD1 (5 bases). This CDR3 region has 13 residues. Per the germline V gene, CDR1 is SGHRS and CDR2 is YFSETQ. V lost 2 bases, J lost 3 bases, and 8 bases lay in between. The CDR3 DNA follows: TGCGCCAGCAGCTTCGGGGGGGACACTGAAGCTTTCTTT. Translation gives CASSFGGDTEAFF.

The rearrangement joins TRBV25-1 to TRBJ1-6; D is perhaps TRBD1 (5 bases). Trimming took 6 bases from V and 10 from J, leaving 13 bases between them. CDR1 and CDR2 from the germline V gene are MGHDK and SYGVNS. The CDR3 consists of 13 residues. The CDR3 DNA reads TGTGCCAGCAGCCGGGGGACGTTCTCACCCCTCCACTTT. Its translation is CASSRGTFSPLHF.

The rearrangement joins TRBV11-2 to TRBJ1-2, with D tentatively TRBD1 (6 bases). The germline CDR1 and CDR2 sequences are SGHAT and FQNNGV. The CDR3 length is 12 residues. V was clipped by 5 bases and J by 8 bases, with 12 bases between them. CDR3 nucleotide sequence: TGTGCCAGCAGCGCTACGGGGGGCGGCTACACCTTC. This encodes CASSATGGGYTF.

There are a few counts of this clone. The CDR3, as DNA: TGTGCCAGCAGGAGAAATGCCGCGAATTCACCCCTCCACTTT. This gives the protein CASRRNAANSPLHF. This rearrangement joins TRBV28 to TRBJ1-6; D is unclear. Trimming shortened V by 6 bases and J by 7 bases, and 13 bases separated the two germline ends. The CDR3 extends over 14 amino acids. CDR1 is MDHEN, CDR2 SYDVKM, per germline. Based on the CDR3 plus reference TRBV28 and TRBJ1-6, the full variable domain is DVKVTQSSRYLVKRTGEKVFLECVQDMDHENMFWYRQDPGLGLRLIYFSYDVKMKEKGDIPEGYSVSREKKERFSLILESASTNQTSMYLCASRRNAANSPLHFGNGTRLTVT.

V and J are TRBV6-2 or TRBV6-3 and TRBJ1-5; the D gene is possibly TRBD1 (5 bases). The CDR3 consists of 20 residues. The germline V gene encodes CDR1 MNHEY and CDR2 SVGEGT. V shed 0 bases and J shed 1 base, with 22 bases lying between them. CDR3: CASSYSPRGQRIFSNQPQHF. CDR3 coding DNA: TGTGCCAGCAGTTACTCTCCCCGAGGACAAAGAATTTTCAGCAATCAGCCCCAGCATTTT.

The rearrangement uses TRBV7-2 and TRBJ2-7; D unclear. The CDR3 has 12 amino acids. Germline V gives CDR1 SGHTA, CDR2 FQGNSA. The V end was cut by 2 bases, the J end by 6 bases, with 8 bases between. CDR3 sequence (DNA): TGTGCCAGCAGCTTATACGGTGGCGAGCAGTACTTC. Protein sequence: CASSLYGGEQYF.

V gene TRBV7-9 combines with J gene TRBJ1-3, with D possibly being TRBD1 (5 bases). The CDR3 is 16 amino acids. V was trimmed by 6 bases and J by 2 bases, leaving 17 bases between them. Germline CDR1 reads SEHNR; CDR2 reads FQNEAQ (reference sequence). The CDR3 region is CASSSYPGVTGNTIYF. The CDR3 DNA is TGTGCCAGCAGTTCGTACCCGGGGGTTACTGGAAACACCATATATTTT.

The V gene is TRBV10-1, the J gene TRBJ1-1; D uncertain. In germline, CDR1 is WNHNN, CDR2 SYGVQD (reference sequence). The CDR3 has 14 residues. Trimming pared 6 bases from V and 3 bases from J, leaving 14 bases between. CDR3: CASSEAGGDTEAFF. The CDR3 DNA reads TGCGCCAGCAGCGAAGCGGGAGGAGACACTGAAGCTTTCTTT.

The V call is TRBV7-6, the J call TRBJ1-3, with 7 bases lining up with TRBD1. Trimming removed 0 bases from V and 3 bases from J; junction bases left unmatched: 8. Germline CDR1 reads SGHVS; CDR2 reads FNYEAQ. This CDR3 region has 17 residues. The CDR3 DNA sequence: TGTGCCAGCAGCTTAGCCCCAACAGGGGCGAGTGGAAACACCATATATTTT. It specifies CASSLAPTGASGNTIYF.

The rearrangement joins TRBV15 to TRBJ1-5; 9 bases fit TRBD1. After removal of 1 base from V and 1 base from J, the junction contained 8 bases not matched to a gene. The CDR3 length is 18 residues. CDR1 LNHNV and CDR2 YYDKDF come from the germline V gene (reference sequence). The CDR3 DNA reads TGTGCCACCAGCAGAGGGGCTCGGGACAGGGTGAGCAATCAGCCCCAGCATTTT. Translated, it gives CATSRGARDRVSNQPQHF.

This CDR3 is CASSWDTLGTEAFF. DNA of the CDR3: TGTGCCAGCAGCTGGGACACCTTAGGGACTGAAGCTTTCTTT. The genes are TRBV5-5 and TRBJ1-1, with D tentatively TRBD1 (6 bases). The ends were cut back, 3 bases at V and 5 bases at J, with 14 bases in the middle. The CDR3 sequence is 14 residues long. Germline V gene lookup returns CDR1 SGHKS and CDR2 YYEKEE (reference sequence).

This rearrangement joins TRBV24-1 to TRBJ2-1; tentative D call: TRBD1 (7 bases). V was pared by 4 bases and J by 4 bases, with 22 bases between. Per germline, CDR1 KGHDR and CDR2 SFDVKD. The CDR3 covers 18 residues. The CDR3 region is CATSDPGRGESSYNEQFF. The CDR3, as DNA: TGTGCCACCAGTGACCCCGGCAGGGGGGAGTCATCTTACAATGAGCAGTTCTTC.

The V gene is TRBV27, the J gene TRBJ2-3; 8 nucleotides agree with TRBD1. The trim removed 3 bases at V and 3 bases at J, leaving 14 bases unmatched. There are 18 residues in the CDR3. Germline V gives CDR1 MNHEY, CDR2 SMNVEV (reference sequence). The CDR3 sequence is CASSFILDGQGWTDTQYF. The CDR3 coding sequence is TGTGCCAGCAGTTTTATCCTCGACGGACAGGGATGGACAGATACGCAGTATTTT.

The chain uses TRBV19 and TRBJ1-3; D uncertain. The CDR3 is 15 amino acids. Germline CDR1 and CDR2: LNHDA and SQIVND (reference sequence). Trimming shortened V by 2 bases and J by 0 bases, and 8 bases separated the two germline ends. The DNA of the CDR3 is TGTGCCAGTAGTATAATTGCAGACTCTGGAAACACCATATATTTT. Amino acid sequence: CASSIIADSGNTIYF.

The chain has TRBV25-1 and TRBJ2-2, with D perhaps matching TRBD1 (5 bases). This CDR3 comprises 15 residues. Trimming left V 4 bases short and J 1 base short, with 10 bases between. Germline loops: CDR1 MGHDK, CDR2 SYGVNS. In DNA form, the CDR3 reads TGTGCCAGCAGTGCGTTCAGGGTGAACACCGGGGAGCTGTTTTTT. Its protein product is CASSAFRVNTGELFF.

The genes are TRBV27 and TRBJ2-2, with D perhaps TRBD2 (5 bases). Germline V gene sequence: CDR1 MNHEY, CDR2 SMNVEV (reference sequence). V was clipped by 1 base and J by 5 bases, with 11 bases between them. The length of the CDR3 is 15 residues. The CDR3, as DNA: TGTGCCAGCAGTTTATTCGCTAGCCCTACCGGGGAGCTGTTTTTT. It yields the protein CASSLFASPTGELFF.

The chain carries TRBV15 and TRBJ1-2, with no clear D. Trimming cost V 0 bases and J 4 bases, with 12 bases left between them. CDR1 is LNHNV, CDR2 YYDKDF, per germline (reference sequence). The CDR3 spans 15 residues. CDR3 sequence (DNA): TGTGCCACCAGCAGAGATCCGGAGCCGGGCTATGGCTACACCTTC. Its translation is CATSRDPEPGYGYTF.

This clone was seen a handful of times. The chain couples TRBV12-3 or TRBV12-4 to TRBJ1-5; 9 bases are shared with TRBD1. The CDR3 totals 13 residues. Germline trimming cut 6 bases from V and 4 bases from J; bases unmatched to any gene: 1. The CDR3 sequence: CASSDRGNQPQHF. The CDR3 DNA follows: TGTGCCAGCAGCGACAGGGGGAATCAGCCCCAGCATTTT.

The V and J genes are TRBV10-3 and TRBJ1-3, with unresolved D. Trimming took 3 bases from V and 2 from J, leaving 14 bases between them. Germline V CDR1 and CDR2: ENHRY, SYGVKD. The CDR3 is 16 amino acids. The CDR3 protein is CAISDYVGLAGNTIYF. The CDR3 DNA reads as TGTGCCATCAGTGATTACGTCGGTCTTGCTGGAAACACCATATATTTT.

The rearrangement joins TRBV7-9 to TRBJ1-1; D is perhaps TRBD1 (6 bases). CDR1 SEHNR and CDR2 FQNEAQ come from the germline V gene (reference sequence). Trimming took off 4 bases at V and 0 bases at J, with 12 bases between the two ends. The CDR3 has 15 amino acids. The CDR3 region has the DNA TGTGCCAGCAGCTCCTTCGGACAGCTGAACACTGAAGCTTTCTTT. Translated, it gives CASSSFGQLNTEAFF.

This clone was observed a few times. The gene calls are TRBV6-5 and TRBJ2-3; possible D gene TRBD1, 5 bases. V shed 5 bases and J shed 0 bases, with 12 bases lying between them. CDR1 and CDR2 (germline): MNHEY, SVGAGI. This CDR3 contains 15 residues. In nucleotides, the CDR3 is TGTGCCAGCAGTCCCAGGGAACCTAGCACAGATACGCAGTATTTT. It yields the protein CASSPREPSTDTQYF.